The T cell receptor (beta chain) under discussion was sequenced for a study of patients and donors after allogeneic stem cell transplantation. The CDR3 is made up of 16 amino acids. The ends were cut back, 5 bases at V and 0 bases at J, with 11 bases in the middle. TCRdb ran MiXCR on the RT-PCR reads and lists one entry per CDR3 protein. The sample lists tens of thousands of distinct CDR3 sequences; roughly 50% were seen once. The gene calls are TRBV12-3 or TRBV12-4 and TRBJ2-6; D might be TRBD1 (5 bases). Sequences were obtained from blood, either unsorted or a sorted T cell fraction (not recorded which). The source of this sequence is a human donor who was either an allogeneic HSCT recipient or a stem cell or donor lymphocyte infusion donor (not recorded which). It is not recorded whose cells these are; they may come from a transplant donor. The CDR3 region is CASSTDRFSGANVLTF. In nucleotides, the CDR3 is TGTGCCAGCAGTACCGACAGATTCTCTGGGGCCAACGTCCTGACTTTC.